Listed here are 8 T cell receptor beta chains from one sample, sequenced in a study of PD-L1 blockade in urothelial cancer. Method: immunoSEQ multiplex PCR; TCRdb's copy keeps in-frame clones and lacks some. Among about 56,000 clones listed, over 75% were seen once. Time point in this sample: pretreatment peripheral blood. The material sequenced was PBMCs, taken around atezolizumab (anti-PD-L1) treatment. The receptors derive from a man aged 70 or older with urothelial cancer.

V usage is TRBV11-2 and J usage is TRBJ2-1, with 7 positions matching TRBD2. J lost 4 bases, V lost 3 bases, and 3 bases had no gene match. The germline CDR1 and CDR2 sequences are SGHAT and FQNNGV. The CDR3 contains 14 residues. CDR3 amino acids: CASSLSSGYNEQFF. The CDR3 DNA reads TGTGCCAGCAGCTTGTCTAGCGGTTACAATGAGCAGTTCTTC. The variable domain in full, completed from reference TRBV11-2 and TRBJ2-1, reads EAGVAQSPRYKIIEKRQSVAFWCNPISGHATLYWYQQILGQGPKLLIQFQNNGVVDDSQLPKDRFSAERLKGVDSTLKIQPAKLEDSAVYLCASSLSSGYNEQFFGPGTRLTVL.

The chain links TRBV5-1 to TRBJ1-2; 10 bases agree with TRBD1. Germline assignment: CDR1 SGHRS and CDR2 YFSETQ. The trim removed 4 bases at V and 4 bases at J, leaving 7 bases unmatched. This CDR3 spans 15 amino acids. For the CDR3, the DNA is TGCGCCAGCAGCACCGGGACAGGGGAGGCCTATGGCTACACCTTC. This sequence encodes CASSTGTGEAYGYTF.

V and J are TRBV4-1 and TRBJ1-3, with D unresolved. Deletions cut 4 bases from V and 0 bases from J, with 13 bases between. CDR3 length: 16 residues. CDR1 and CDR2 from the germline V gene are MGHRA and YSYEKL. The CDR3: CASSPQVGSSGNTIYF. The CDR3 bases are TGCGCCAGCAGCCCTCAGGTGGGGAGCTCTGGAAACACCATATATTTT.

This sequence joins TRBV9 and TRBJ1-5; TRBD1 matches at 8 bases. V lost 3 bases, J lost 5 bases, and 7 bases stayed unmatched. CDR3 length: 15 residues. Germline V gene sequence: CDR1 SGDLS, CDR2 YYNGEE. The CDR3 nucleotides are TGTGCCAGCAGCGCGACGACAGGGGTAGATCAGCCCCAGCATTTT. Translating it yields CASSATTGVDQPQHF.

The CDR3 DNA sequence: TGCGCCAGCAGCCAGTACGTGGGACTAGCGGGAGAACACAGATACGCGTATTTT. Translation: CASSQYVGLAGEHRYAYF. The chain links TRBV4-1 to TRBJ2-3; 14 bases map to TRBD2. Trimming removed 3 bases from V and 14 bases from J; junction bases left unmatched: 19. CDR3 size: 18 residues. CDR1 is MGHRA, CDR2 YSYEKL, per germline.

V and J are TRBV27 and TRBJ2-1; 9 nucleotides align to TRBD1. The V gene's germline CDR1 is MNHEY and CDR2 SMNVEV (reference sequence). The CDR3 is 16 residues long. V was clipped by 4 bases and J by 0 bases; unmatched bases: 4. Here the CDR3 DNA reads TGTGCCAGCAGTTCCCAACAGGGGGCCTCCTACAATGAGCAGTTCTTC. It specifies CASSSQQGASYNEQFF.

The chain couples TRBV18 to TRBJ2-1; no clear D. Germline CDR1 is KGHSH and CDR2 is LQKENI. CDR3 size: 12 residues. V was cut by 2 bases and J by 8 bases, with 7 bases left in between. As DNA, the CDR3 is TGTGCCAGCTCACCAACATGGCATGAGCAGTTCTTC. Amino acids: CASSPTWHEQFF.

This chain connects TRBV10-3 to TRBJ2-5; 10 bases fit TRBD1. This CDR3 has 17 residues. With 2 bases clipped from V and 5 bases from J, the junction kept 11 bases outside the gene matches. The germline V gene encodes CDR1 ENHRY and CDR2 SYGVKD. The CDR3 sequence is CAISEGLRQGAWETQYF. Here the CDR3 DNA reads TGTGCCATCAGTGAGGGGTTAAGACAGGGGGCTTGGGAGACCCAGTACTTC.